Reported below is one T cell receptor beta chain. The clone's antigen remains unknown. No clone much larger than this one lies a single base away; base qualities are absent. Using the deep immunoSEQ assay, TCR CDR3 regions were amplified from genomic DNA by multiplex PCR. Extracted genomic DNA from each cell subset was distributed evenly across all wells of several immunoSEQ 96-well plates, and each plate was treated as a replicate. For sorted subsets, each replicate PCR was loaded with 200 ng genomic DNA, equivalent to approximately 33,000 T cell genomes. The purified libraries were quantified using a Qubit 3.0 fluorometer, sized with a Bioanalyzer 2100, and then quantified again using the KAPA Library Quantification kit. Each immunoSEQ 96-well plate was sequenced on its own single-read 150-cycle Illumina NextSeq 550 flow cell. Regarding the original processing steps: The immunoSEQ output contained only junctional sequences without quality scores, so filtering could not match that applied to full-length reads. Sequences were annotated with PyIR, a Python wrapper for IgBLAST v1.9, using IMGT germline references to assign V/J genes and CDR3. Any read was removed if the V/J assignment was weak (E-value above 1e-6), the CDR3 was missing, or the read contained stop codons, out-of-frame junctions, or ambiguous translated residues. V3J clonotypes were defined as sequences sharing the same inferred V gene, J gene, and CDR3 amino acid sequence. Percentage overlap between repertoires was computed as shared unique clonotypes divided by the size of the smaller repertoire. Repertoire richness was assessed with RTK rarefaction, the Chao1 estimator, and Recon v2.1 estimates of unobserved clonotypes. Generation probabilities for all TCRbeta clonotypes obtained by the gDNA method from four donors were computed using OLGA. Not all clones reach the TCRdb copy of this immuneACCESS table, which keeps in-frame sequences only. Checked studies attribute under half of the gap to unresolved V genes and leave the rest unexplained. V and J calls and clone size are given by that table; D and trimming were obtained from the DNA. Counted in this sample were 1.4 million to 1.5 million clones; around 95% of them appeared once. Jointly, the top ten make up more than 0.9% of the sample.

This sample is part of a study of shared clonotypes between healthy human individuals (dated by TCRdb to between 2020 and 2021). With regard to the full study: The cohort included three men and a couple of women between 18 and 49 years of age. Blood TCR repertoires of about 5 healthy adults were deeply sequenced to estimate repertoire size and the extent of clonotype sharing between individuals. Leukapheresis yielded between about 0.94 and 9.5 billion PBMCs per donor. To increase sequencing depth and limit assay-specific biases, TCR repertoire library preparation and sequencing were carried out by different laboratories using diverse techniques. For each donor, CD4 naive and CD4 memory were each given three plates, CD8 naive was given two plates, and CD8 memory was given one plate. The paper as a whole reports these results and caveats: Sampling was restricted to blood, and TCR repertoires in tissues likely differ from the TCR repertoires found in blood. Across four donors, approximately 4.9% of naive CD4, over 3% of naive CD8, 2% to 2.5% of memory CD4, and over 0.35% of memory CD8 clonotypes were shared. Pairwise subsampling led to the expectation that sequencing depth would affect the degree of clonotype sharing among donors. Incomplete sequencing was indicated by rarefaction of sorted-subset datasets, despite the large sequencing depth. Higher generation probabilities were observed for clonotypes shared by all four sorted-subset donors than for non-shared clonotypes. Naive subsets generally had larger estimated clonotype richness than memory subsets did. Because the study included only a small number of donors, the genetic and exposure-history diversity represented was limited.

The donors were healthy, HIV-negative adults with no recently reported acute infections or vaccinations. Every donor was a Caucasian adult residing in Nashville, Tennessee, USA. Magnetic negative selection was used to enrich CD4+ T cells, after which naive cells were positively selected on CD45RA and the negative fraction became the memory subset. Blood was collected by leukapheresis, and PBMCs were isolated by Ficoll-Histopaque density gradient centrifugation and then cryopreserved in liquid nitrogen vapor phase. Analytical flow cytometry was used to check the purity and quantity of every magnetically sorted T cell population. Genomic DNA was isolated from each sorted fraction and quantified by UV absorbance on a Nanodrop 2000c. Counted from cysteine to phenylalanine, this CDR3 has 15 amino acids. Left in the record is the CDR3 DNA by itself, 45 bases read in frame from the first base. In the germline V gene (reference sequence), CDR1 corresponds to SEHNR and CDR2 to FQNEAQ. The junction shows trimming of 6 bases on V and 0 bases on J, and the gene matches do not reach 7 bases of it.

Recombination connected TRBV7-9 to TRBJ2-7; a stretch of 8 junction bases matches TRBD2. This clonotype was obtained from a man in his thirties or forties in good health. Sequencing used naive CD4+ T cells sorted from blood. According to the study, the label for this sample's cell subset or site signals: CD45RA+ positively selected. The nucleotides are TGTGCCAGCAGACCTAGGACTAGCATCTCCTACGAGCAGTACTTC. Its protein product is CASRPRTSISYEQYF.